This T cell receptor beta chain stems from a study of T-cell reconstitution after alpha-beta-depleted transplantation in children. General study points: Most T-cell counts and diversity one year after the transplant came from T cells that were newly produced.

The CDR3 sequence is 13 residues long. V lost 4 bases to trimming and J lost 8 bases, with 13 bases between them. CDR1 and CDR2 (germline): SGHTA, FQGNSA. Library preparation (for TCRbeta) was performed with unique molecular identifiers. TCRdb re-derived calls from the PCR reads in MiXCR, one entry per CDR3 protein. Seen here are around 440,000 distinct CDR3 sequences, more than 9% observed once, and the top ten hold just over 2%. This clonotype has a count of ten or more. Antigen specificity is unknown. The source was PBMCs, collected before TCRalphabeta/CD19-depleted stem cell transplant. This chain links TRBV7-2 with TRBJ2-3; maybe TRBD2 (6 bases). The clonotype originates from a child under 10 years old with inherited bone marrow failure, due to receive a stem cell transplant. CDR3 loop: CASSSRLGATQYF. CDR3 nucleotides: TGTGCCAGCAGCTCCCGACTAGGTGCTACGCAGTATTTT.